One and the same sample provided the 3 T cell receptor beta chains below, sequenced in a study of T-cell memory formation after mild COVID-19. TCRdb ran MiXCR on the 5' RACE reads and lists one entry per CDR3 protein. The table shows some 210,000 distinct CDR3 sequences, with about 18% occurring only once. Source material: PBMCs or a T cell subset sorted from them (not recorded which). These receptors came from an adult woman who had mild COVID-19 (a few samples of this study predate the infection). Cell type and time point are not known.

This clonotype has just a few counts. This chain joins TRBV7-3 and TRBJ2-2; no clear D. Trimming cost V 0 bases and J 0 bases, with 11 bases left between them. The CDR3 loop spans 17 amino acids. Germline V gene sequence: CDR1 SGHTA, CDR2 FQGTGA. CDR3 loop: CASSLTWAVANTGELFF. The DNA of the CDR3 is TGTGCCAGCAGCTTAACTTGGGCGGTGGCGAACACCGGGGAGCTGTTTTTT.

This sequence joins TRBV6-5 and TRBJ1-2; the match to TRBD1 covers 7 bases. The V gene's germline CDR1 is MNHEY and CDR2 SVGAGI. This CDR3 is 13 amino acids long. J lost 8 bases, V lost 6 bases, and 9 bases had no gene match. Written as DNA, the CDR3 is TGTGCCAGCAGGGAAACTAGACAGGGAGGCTACACCTTC. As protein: CASRETRQGGYTF.

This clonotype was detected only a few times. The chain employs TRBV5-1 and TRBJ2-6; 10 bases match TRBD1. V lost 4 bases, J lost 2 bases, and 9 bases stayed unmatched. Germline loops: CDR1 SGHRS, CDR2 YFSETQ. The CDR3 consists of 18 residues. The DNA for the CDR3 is TGCGCCAGCAGCGAGAAGGACAGGGGGGTAACTGGGGCCAACGTCCTGACTTTC. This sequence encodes CASSEKDRGVTGANVLTF. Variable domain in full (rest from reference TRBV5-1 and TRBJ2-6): KAGVTQTPRYLIKTRGQQVTLSCSPISGHRSVSWYQQTPGQGLQFLFEYFSETQRNKGNFPGRFSGRQFSNSRSEMNVSTLELGDSALYLCASSEKDRGVTGANVLTFGAGSRLTVL.